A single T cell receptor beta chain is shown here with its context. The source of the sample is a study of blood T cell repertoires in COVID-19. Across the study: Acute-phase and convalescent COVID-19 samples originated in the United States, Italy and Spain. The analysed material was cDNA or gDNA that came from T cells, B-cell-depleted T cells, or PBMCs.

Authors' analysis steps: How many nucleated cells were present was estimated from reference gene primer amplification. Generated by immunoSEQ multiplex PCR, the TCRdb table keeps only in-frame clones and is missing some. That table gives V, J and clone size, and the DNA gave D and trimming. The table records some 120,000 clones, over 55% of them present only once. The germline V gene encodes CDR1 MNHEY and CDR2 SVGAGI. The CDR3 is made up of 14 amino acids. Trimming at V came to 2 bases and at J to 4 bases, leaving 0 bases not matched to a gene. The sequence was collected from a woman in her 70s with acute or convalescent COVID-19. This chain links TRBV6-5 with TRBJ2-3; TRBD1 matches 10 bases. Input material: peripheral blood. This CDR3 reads CASSYGQGADTQYF. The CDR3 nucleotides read TGTGCCAGCAGTTACGGACAGGGGGCAGATACGCAGTATTTT.